These 29 T cell receptor beta chains came from one sample sequenced in a study of blood T cells in healthy people across ages (dated by TCRdb to the mid-2010s). The library was produced with 5' RACE. The sequencer listed for this sample is Illumina HiSeq 2500. A second PCR of about 6 to 11 cycles was performed with a sample-barcoded 5' primer and a J-beta primer mix. TCRdb passed the public sequencing reads through fastp at Q25 and MiXCR, retaining productive beta sequences. CDR3 protein sequences are deduplicated, and each keeps its most common genes and DNA. Counted in this sample were 600,000 or so distinct CDR3 sequences; less than 60% of them appeared once. The leading ten clones occupy 20% to 25% of the sample. Sequencing input: blood. The receptor source for this set is a man aged 80 or over in good health.

This clonotype has only one observation. This sequence joins TRBV19 and TRBJ1-1; TRBD1 matches at 9 bases. The CDR3 contains 13 residues. CDR1 LNHDA and CDR2 SQIVND come from the germline V gene (reference sequence). Unmatched junction bases numbered 8, after V lost 8 bases and J lost 7 bases. DNA for the CDR3: TGTGCCAGTGGAACTACAGGGGGCGGTGAAGCTTTCTTT. Protein sequence: CASGTTGGGEAFF.

The chain links TRBV20-1 to TRBJ2-3; the match to TRBD2 covers 15 bases. Looked up from germline, CDR1 is DFQATT and CDR2 is SNEGSKA (reference sequence). The CDR3 consists of 16 residues. V was pared by 4 bases and J by 6 bases, with 8 bases of the junction left unmatched. The CDR3 DNA reads as TGCAGTGCTATCACGGGACTAGCGGGAGGCTCGGATACGCAGTATTTT. It specifies CSAITGLAGGSDTQYF.

This rearrangement joins TRBV5-1 to TRBJ1-2; 11 nucleotides line up with TRBD1. The ends lost 4 bases at V and 6 bases at J; junction bases unmatched: 14. The CDR3 is 17 residues long. Germline V CDR1 and CDR2: SGHRS, YFSETQ. The CDR3 sequence: CASSAASVGQGGNGYTF. The CDR3 DNA sequence: TGCGCCAGCAGCGCGGCCAGTGTGGGACAGGGGGGTAATGGCTACACCTTC.

In regard to this clonotype: A much bigger clone sits one base away, suggesting this may be a read error. This chain links TRBV6-5 with TRBJ2-4; 7 bases are shared with TRBD1. The CDR3 contains 13 residues. The germline V gene has CDR1 MNHEY and CDR2 SVGAGI. The CDR3 sequence is CAGSRGTVNIQYF. The CDR3 bases are TGTGCCGGCAGCCGAGGGACAGTCAACATTCAGTACTTC.

This CDR3 reads CSVYGLAEGGGETQYF. The CDR3 DNA reads TGCAGCGTCTATGGACTAGCGGAAGGAGGAGGAGAGACCCAGTACTTC. The J gene is TRBJ2-7, the V gene TRBV29-1; 10 bases agree with TRBD2. Judging by the DNA end, TRBJ2-5 fits better; the J call may be wrong. Germline CDR1 and CDR2: SQVTM and ANQGSEA. The CDR3 consists of 16 residues.

This clonotype has more than one count but fewer than ten. This chain connects TRBV5-1 to TRBJ2-3; D gene unclear. CDR1 and CDR2 from the germline V gene are SGHRS and YFSETQ. Trimming cost V 3 bases and J 5 bases, with 10 bases left between them. The CDR3 has 13 residues. CDR3 in amino acids: CASSSATGDTQYF. CDR3 nucleotides: TGCGCCAGCAGCTCCGCGACCGGAGATACGCAGTATTTT.

Only a few counts were recorded for this clonotype. The chain is built from TRBV6-6 and TRBJ1-6; 7 nucleotides line up with TRBD1. The CDR3 loop spans 16 amino acids. Trimming at V came to 5 bases and at J to 6 bases, leaving 10 bases not matched to a gene. Germline V lookup: CDR1 MNHNY, CDR2 SVGAGI (reference sequence). The CDR3 DNA reads as TGTGCCAGCAGTGTTCGTTTGGGGGACAGTAATTCACCCCTCCACTTT. This sequence encodes CASSVRLGDSNSPLHF.

There are a few counts of this clonotype. The genes are TRBV7-2 and TRBJ2-5, with TRBD2 matching 7 bases. Germline V gene lookup returns CDR1 SGHTA and CDR2 FQGNSA. Unmatched junction bases numbered 5, after V lost 3 bases and J lost 4 bases. CDR3 length: 14 residues. The CDR3 DNA reads TGTGCCAGCAGCTTGGGGGGGGTATTAGAGACCCAGTACTTC. Its translation: CASSLGGVLETQYF.

The genes are TRBV7-9 and TRBJ2-4; maybe TRBD2 (6 bases). The end of the DNA aligns better with TRBJ2-7, so the J call may be wrong. Germline V lookup: CDR1 SEHNR, CDR2 FQNEAQ (reference sequence). CDR3 length equals 15 residues. This CDR3 reads CASRLEGAGNCEQYF. The CDR3 region has the DNA TGTGCCAGCAGACTAGAAGGGGCGGGGAACTGCGAGCAGTACTTC.

This clonotype was detected a few times. The CDR3 loop reads CASSYSSRLVEKLFF. The CDR3 region has the DNA TGTGCCAGCAGTTACTCGTCGAGGCTTGTTGAAAAACTGTTTTTT. The rearrangement links TRBV6-5 to TRBJ1-4; the D is unclear. Trimming shortened V by 0 bases and J by 7 bases, and 12 bases separated the two germline ends. Germline-derived CDR1 and CDR2 are MNHEY and SVGAGI. The CDR3 contains 15 residues.

This sequence joins TRBV19 and TRBJ2-1, with a possible D match to TRBD1 (6 bases). The germline V gene has CDR1 LNHDA and CDR2 SQIVND (reference sequence). The CDR3 is made up of 12 amino acids. V was cut by 7 bases and J by 14 bases, with 18 bases left in between. The CDR3 DNA reads TGTGCCAGTAAAACACAGGGAGAGGTGGAGTTCTTC. Amino acid sequence: CASKTQGEVEFF.

This clonotype was counted many times. The rearrangement uses TRBV27 and TRBJ2-7; D is perhaps TRBD1 (6 bases). Trimming removed 6 bases from V and 0 bases from J, with 15 bases in between. Germline values: CDR1 MNHEY, CDR2 SMNVEV (reference sequence). The CDR3 runs to 15 residues. The CDR3 nucleotides read TGTGCCAGCAGCTCTCCCGGGACATCCTCCTACGAGCAGTACTTC. Its translation is CASSSPGTSSYEQYF.

This clonotype occurred a few times. CDR3 residues: CASSYGDGLPLHF. CDR3 bases: TGTGCCAGCAGTTACGGGGACGGCTTACCCCTCCACTTT. The genes are TRBV6-6 and TRBJ1-6; D might be TRBD1 (5 bases). The CDR3 sequence is 13 residues long. Germline CDR1 MNHNY, CDR2 SVGAGI (reference sequence). Deletions cut 2 bases from V and 12 bases from J, with 11 bases between.

The chain employs TRBV6-1 and TRBJ2-7; D unresolved. Germline assignment: CDR1 MNHNS and CDR2 SASEGT. V was cut by 6 bases and J by 5 bases, with 11 bases left in between. This CDR3 comprises 12 residues. The DNA of the CDR3 is TGTGCCAGCAGCGGTCCCTGGGACGAGCAGTACTTC. Its protein product is CASSGPWDEQYF.

This clonotype was seen a handful of times. This rearrangement joins TRBV9 to TRBJ2-1, with TRBD2 matching 7 bases. This CDR3 is built from 13 residues. V shed 5 bases and J 5 bases; nucleotides not matched to a gene: 4. Germline CDR1 SGDLS, CDR2 YYNGEE. The CDR3 coding sequence is TGTGCCAGCAGTGGACTAGGGAACAATGAGCAGTTCTTC. Residues: CASSGLGNNEQFF.

This clonotype was counted between two and nine times. The genes are TRBV7-9 and TRBJ2-7, with D possibly TRBD1 on 6 matching bases. The CDR3 length is 17 residues. Germline loops: CDR1 SEHNR, CDR2 FQNEAQ (reference sequence). V was trimmed by 3 bases and J by 3 bases, leaving 21 bases between them. The CDR3 loop reads CASSFVGRGSGSYEQYF. CDR3 coding DNA: TGTGCCAGCAGCTTCGTGGGCAGGGGATCAGGTAGCTACGAGCAGTACTTC.

This chain connects TRBV6-6 to TRBJ2-3, with 8 bases identical to TRBD1. The germline V gene encodes CDR1 MNHNY and CDR2 SVGAGI (reference sequence). This CDR3 contains 15 residues. J gave up 4 bases and V 6 bases, and 9 bases lay outside the gene matches. CDR3 nucleotide sequence: TGTGCCAGCAGGGGTGCGACAGGGGCCGCAGATACGCAGTATTTT. It is translated as CASRGATGAADTQYF.

The chain couples TRBV20-1 to TRBJ2-7; no reliable D call. From germline, CDR1 is DFQATT and CDR2 SNEGSKA (reference sequence). Trimming removed 3 bases at V and 6 bases at J, with 12 bases between. The length of the CDR3 is 12 residues. CDR3 sequence reads: CSARAYRGEQYF. CDR3 bases: TGCAGTGCTAGGGCTTACCGTGGCGAGCAGTACTTC.

V is TRBV29-1 and J is TRBJ1-2; D is unclear. CDR3 length: 12 residues. Trimming took off 3 bases at V and 4 bases at J, with 9 bases between the two ends. Germline V gene data show CDR1 as SQVTM and CDR2 as ANQGSEA. The CDR3 is CSVESSVYGYTF. The CDR3 coding sequence is TGCAGCGTTGAGTCGTCCGTCTATGGCTACACCTTC.

This clonotype occurred a few times. This rearrangement joins TRBV20-1 to TRBJ2-3, with unresolved D. This CDR3 spans 14 amino acids. V dropped 5 bases and J dropped 5 bases, with 17 bases sitting between them. Germline-derived CDR1 and CDR2 are DFQATT and SNEGSKA (reference sequence). The CDR3 here is CSAPTDQPGDTQYF. CDR3 sequence (DNA): TGCAGTGCTCCAACCGACCAACCCGGAGATACGCAGTATTTT.

The CDR3 DNA reads as TGTGCCATCAGTAAGGAGGACTATGGCTACACCTTC. Translating gives CAISKEDYGYTF. The chain carries TRBV10-3 and TRBJ1-2; D not resolved. The germline V gene encodes CDR1 ENHRY and CDR2 SYGVKD. The CDR3 totals 12 residues. V shed 5 bases and J shed 3 bases, with 7 bases lying between them.

The V call is TRBV5-1, the J call TRBJ2-1; perhaps D is TRBD1 or TRBD2 (5 bases each). Per the germline V gene, CDR1 is SGHRS and CDR2 is YFSETQ. Trimming took 3 bases from V and 5 from J, leaving 15 bases between them. The CDR3 runs to 15 residues. CDR3: CASSSGPSTHNEQFF. The CDR3 nucleotides read TGCGCCAGCAGCTCGGGGCCCTCAACCCACAATGAGCAGTTCTTC.

The chain carries TRBV20-1 and TRBJ1-5; 8 nucleotides agree with TRBD1. The CDR3 is 13 amino acids. Germline CDR1 and CDR2: DFQATT and SNEGSKA (reference sequence). V dropped 5 bases and J dropped 7; count of bases not matched to a gene: 7. The DNA of the CDR3 is TGCAGTGCTGAAGTCGACAGGGGACAGCCCCAGCATTTT. It is translated as CSAEVDRGQPQHF.

The chain couples TRBV27 to TRBJ2-4, with D perhaps assigned TRBD1 or TRBD2 (5 bases each). This CDR3 region has 14 residues. Germline CDR1 reads MNHEY; CDR2 reads SMNVEV (reference sequence). Between the trimmed V and J ends, which lost 3 bases and 3 bases, there was a span of 9 bases. The CDR3 DNA sequence: TGTGCCAGCAGTTTTGCAGGGAGCAAAAACATTCAGTACTTC. This codes for CASSFAGSKNIQYF.

The chain is built from TRBV28 and TRBJ2-3, with D perhaps matching TRBD2 (6 bases). Germline-derived CDR1 and CDR2 are MDHEN and SYDVKM. Trimming removed 3 bases from V and 2 bases from J, with 33 bases in between. This CDR3 contains 22 residues. CDR3 sequence reads: CASSFSSPGVHRQRAYTDTQYF. The DNA of the CDR3 is TGTGCCAGCAGTTTTTCTAGCCCGGGGGTCCATCGTCAGCGGGCCTACACAGATACGCAGTATTTT. Combining the CDR3 with reference TRBV28 and TRBJ2-3 gives the whole variable domain DVKVTQSSRYLVKRTGEKVFLECVQDMDHENMFWYRQDPGLGLRLIYFSYDVKMKEKGDIPEGYSVSREKKERFSLILESASTNQTSMYLCASSFSSPGVHRQRAYTDTQYFGPGTRLTVL.

The J gene is TRBJ2-3, the V gene TRBV7-9; TRBD1 matches 7 bases. This CDR3 comprises 15 residues. CDR1 is SEHNR, CDR2 FQNEAQ, per germline (reference sequence). The ends lost 7 bases at V and 0 bases at J; junction bases unmatched: 7. CDR3 sequence reads: CASKSDRVSTDTQYF. CDR3 DNA sequence: TGTGCCAGCAAATCAGACAGGGTTAGCACAGATACGCAGTATTTT.

The chain is built from TRBV20-1 and TRBJ2-1, with 10 bases aligning to TRBD2. From germline, CDR1 is DFQATT and CDR2 SNEGSKA (reference sequence). The J segment lost 12 bases and the V segment lost 6 bases, leaving 14 bases of the junction unmatched. The CDR3 has 14 residues. This CDR3 is CSAGKTGTSAGQFF. The CDR3 bases are TGCAGTGCCGGAAAAACCGGGACTAGCGCGGGGCAGTTCTTC.

This clonotype was counted a single time. This clone may be a read error of a much larger clone one base away. This chain links TRBV4-3 with TRBJ2-5; the D gene is possibly TRBD2 (6 bases). The J call may not be correct, given that the DNA end is closer to TRBJ2-7. The CDR3 sequence is 15 residues long. Germline CDR1 is LGHNA and CDR2 is YSLEER. The CDR3 loop is CASNQLGTPTYEQYF. The CDR3 DNA sequence: TGCGCCAGCAACCAATTAGGGACTCCCACCTACGAGCAGTACTTC.

This clonotype has more than one count but fewer than ten. The rearrangement joins TRBV6-6 to TRBJ2-3; no clear D gene. Trimming removed 2 bases at V and 2 bases at J, with 8 bases between. Germline-derived CDR1 and CDR2 are MNHNY and SVGAGI (reference sequence). This CDR3 comprises 14 residues. CDR3 sequence reads: CASSYARHTDTQYF. The CDR3 coding sequence is TGTGCCAGCAGTTACGCGCGTCACACAGATACGCAGTATTTT.